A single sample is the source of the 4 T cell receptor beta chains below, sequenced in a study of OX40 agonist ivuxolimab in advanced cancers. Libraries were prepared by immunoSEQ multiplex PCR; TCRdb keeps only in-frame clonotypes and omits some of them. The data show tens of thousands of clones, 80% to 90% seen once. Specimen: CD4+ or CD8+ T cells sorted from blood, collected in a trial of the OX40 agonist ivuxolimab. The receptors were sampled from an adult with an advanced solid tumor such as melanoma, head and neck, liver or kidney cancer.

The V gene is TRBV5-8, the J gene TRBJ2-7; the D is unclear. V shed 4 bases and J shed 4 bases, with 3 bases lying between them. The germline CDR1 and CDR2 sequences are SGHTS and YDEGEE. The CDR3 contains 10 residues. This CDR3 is CASSPYEQYF. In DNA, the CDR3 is TGTGCCAGCAGCCCATACGAGCAGTACTTC.

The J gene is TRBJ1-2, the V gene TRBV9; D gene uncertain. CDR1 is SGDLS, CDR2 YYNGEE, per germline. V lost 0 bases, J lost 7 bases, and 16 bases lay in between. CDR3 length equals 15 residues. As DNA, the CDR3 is TGTGCCAGCAGCGTAGAAATCGACTCGAGCTCTGGCTACACCTTC. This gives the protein CASSVEIDSSSGYTF.

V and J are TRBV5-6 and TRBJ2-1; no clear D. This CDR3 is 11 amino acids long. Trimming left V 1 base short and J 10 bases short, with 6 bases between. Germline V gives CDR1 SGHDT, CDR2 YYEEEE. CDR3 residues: CASSLSQEQFF. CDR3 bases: TGTGCCAGCAGCTTGAGTCAAGAGCAGTTCTTC.

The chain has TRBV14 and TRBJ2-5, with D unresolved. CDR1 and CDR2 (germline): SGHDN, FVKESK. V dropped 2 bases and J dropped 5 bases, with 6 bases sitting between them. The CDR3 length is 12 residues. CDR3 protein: CASSQIRETQYF. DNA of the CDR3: TGTGCCAGCAGCCAAATTCGGGAGACCCAGTACTTC.